This T cell receptor beta chain was observed in a study of blood T cells in healthy people across ages. A second PCR, run for roughly 7 to 11 cycles, used a sample-barcoded 5' primer plus a J-beta primer mix. TCRdb fed the 5' RACE reads into MiXCR, producing one record per CDR3 protein. The sample shows roughly 800,000 distinct CDR3 sequences, 55% to 75% of them seen only once. Germline V CDR1 and CDR2: DFQATT, SNEGSKA (reference sequence). This CDR3 comprises 15 residues. The V end was cut by 5 bases, the J end by 3 bases, with 20 bases between. The sample comprised blood. The chain joins TRBV20-1 to TRBJ2-7, with D tentatively TRBD2 (6 bases). This receptor was obtained from a man aged 25 to 40 in good health. The CDR3 is CSARDLSTPNYEQYF. The CDR3 DNA follows: TGCAGTGCTCGGGACTTGTCAACGCCGAACTACGAGCAGTACTTC.